The 7 T cell receptor beta chains below come from one sample, sequenced in a study of human T cells and chemical hapten exposure. TCRdb recomputed calls from the 5' RACE reads with MiXCR, one row per CDR3 protein. This sample has about 140,000 distinct CDR3 sequences, with roughly 4% found just once. Total RNA was isolated from unfractionated whole blood. All receptors derive from a female donor in good health.

In its sample, this clonotype was seen many times. The chain uses TRBV6-2 or TRBV6-3 and TRBJ1-5; 7 nucleotides match TRBD1. Germline V lookup: CDR1 MNHEY, CDR2 SVGEGT. CDR3 length: 14 amino acids. The V and J ends lost 7 bases and 2 bases, in that order; junction bases with no gene match: 5. CDR3 sequence reads: CASTGGDGNQPQHF. DNA of the CDR3: TGTGCCAGCACAGGGGGTGATGGCAATCAGCCCCAGCATTTT.

This clonotype was seen only a few times. CDR3 loop: CASSPGTALLYNEQFF. CDR3 nucleotides: TGTGCCAGCAGCCCAGGAACGGCCCTCTTATACAATGAGCAGTTCTTC. J is TRBJ2-1 and V is TRBV4-2, with D unclear. The CDR3 runs 16 residues. V gave up 4 bases and J gave up 4 bases, with 17 bases separating them. The germline gives CDR1 LGHNA, CDR2 YNFKEQ.

This clonotype was recorded at least ten times. This chain links TRBV6-2 or TRBV6-3 with TRBJ2-5; TRBD1 matches at 8 bases. V was clipped by 6 bases and J by 7 bases; unmatched bases: 10. The CDR3 runs to 14 residues. CDR1 and CDR2 from the germline V gene are MNHEY and SVGEGT. The CDR3 region has the DNA TGTGCCAGCAGAGAGGACAGGGTGTACGCGACCCAGTACTTC. It specifies CASREDRVYATQYF.

This clonotype was picked up many times. The chain has TRBV20-1 and TRBJ1-5, with TRBD1 matching over 9 bases. Germline V gives CDR1 DFQATT, CDR2 SNEGSKA (reference sequence). The CDR3 runs to 14 residues. CDR3 loop: CSISRQGGNQPQHF. The CDR3 DNA follows: TGCTCTATAAGCCGACAGGGGGGAAATCAGCCCCAGCATTTT.

This clonotype was observed many times. J is TRBJ2-3 and V is TRBV18; 8 bases match TRBD1. J gave up 6 bases and V 6 bases, and 11 bases lay outside the gene matches. The CDR3 totals 15 residues. Germline CDR1 is KGHSH and CDR2 is LQKENI. This CDR3 is CASSNDRTGRDTQYF. DNA of the CDR3: TGTGCCAGCTCCAACGATCGGACAGGGAGGGATACGCAGTATTTT.

This clonotype was seen many times. V gene TRBV6-6 combines with J gene TRBJ1-6, with D possibly matching TRBD1 (6 bases). The germline CDR1 and CDR2 sequences are MNHNY and SVGAGI (reference sequence). The CDR3 loop spans 15 amino acids. V was pared by 7 bases and J by 1 base, with 11 bases between. The CDR3: CASNSQGSYNSPLHF. The CDR3 nucleotides are TGTGCCAGCAACAGCCAGGGGTCCTATAATTCACCCCTCCACTTT.

This clonotype was seen repeatedly, ten times or more. V is TRBV7-8 and J is TRBJ1-4; D is possibly TRBD1 (5 bases). Trimming left V 1 base short and J 6 bases short, with 9 bases between. The CDR3 runs 14 residues. From germline, CDR1 is SGHVS and CDR2 FQNEAQ. CDR3 nucleotide sequence: TGTGCCAGCAGCTTAGTGGTAGGGGATGAAAAACTGTTTTTT. Protein: CASSLVVGDEKLFF.